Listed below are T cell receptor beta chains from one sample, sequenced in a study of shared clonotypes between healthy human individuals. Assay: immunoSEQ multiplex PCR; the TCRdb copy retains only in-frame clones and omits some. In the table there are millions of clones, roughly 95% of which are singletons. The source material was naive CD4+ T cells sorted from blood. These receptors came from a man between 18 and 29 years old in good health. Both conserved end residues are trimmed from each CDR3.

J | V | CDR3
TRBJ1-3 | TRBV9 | ASSVGSSSGNTIY
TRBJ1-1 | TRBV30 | AWRATGDHTEAF
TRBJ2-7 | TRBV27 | ASSSKPGGQNSYEQY
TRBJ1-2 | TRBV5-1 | ASSLTGLNYGYT
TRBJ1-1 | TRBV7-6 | ASSLGLPNTEAF
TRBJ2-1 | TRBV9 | ASSTGQWLEQL
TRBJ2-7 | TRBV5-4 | ASSAGTGESYEQY
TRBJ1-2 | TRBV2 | ASRGNYGYT
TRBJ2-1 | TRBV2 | ASRESSGNEQF
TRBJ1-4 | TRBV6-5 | ASRPQGQEKLF
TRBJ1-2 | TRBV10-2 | ASSESVTRNQNYGYT
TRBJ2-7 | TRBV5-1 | ASSLLGTGAYEQY
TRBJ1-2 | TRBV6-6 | ASSSQRDYGYT
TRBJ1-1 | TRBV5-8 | ASSLGGGNTEAF
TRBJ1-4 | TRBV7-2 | ASSFGDTTNEKLF
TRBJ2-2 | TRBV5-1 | ASSSASDPNTGELF
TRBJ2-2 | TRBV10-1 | ASSESGGPGELF
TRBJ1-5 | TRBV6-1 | ASSKDRGNQPQH
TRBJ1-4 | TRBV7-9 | ASSSSSGAGEKLF
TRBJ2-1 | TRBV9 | ASSPRLGSSYNEQF
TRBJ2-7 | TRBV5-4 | ASSLGPGEQY
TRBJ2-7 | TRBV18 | ASSPDRVEQY
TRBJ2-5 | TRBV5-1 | ASSLEPWRDETQY
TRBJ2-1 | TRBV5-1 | ASSLAWTNEQF
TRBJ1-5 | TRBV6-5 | ASSYQGLSNQPQH
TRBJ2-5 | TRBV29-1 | SVLRTSGLVADQTQY
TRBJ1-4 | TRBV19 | ASVNRGTNEKLF
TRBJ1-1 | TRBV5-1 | ASSLVSRNTEAF